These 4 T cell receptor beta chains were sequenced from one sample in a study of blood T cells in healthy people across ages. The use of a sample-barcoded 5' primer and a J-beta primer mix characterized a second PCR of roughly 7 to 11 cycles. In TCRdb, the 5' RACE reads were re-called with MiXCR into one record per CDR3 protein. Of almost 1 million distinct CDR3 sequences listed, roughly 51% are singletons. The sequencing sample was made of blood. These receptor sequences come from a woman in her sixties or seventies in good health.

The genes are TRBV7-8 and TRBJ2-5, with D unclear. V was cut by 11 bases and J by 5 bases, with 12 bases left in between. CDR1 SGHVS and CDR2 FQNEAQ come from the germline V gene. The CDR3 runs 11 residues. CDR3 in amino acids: CAPLWWETQYF. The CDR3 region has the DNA TGTGCCCCCCTTTGGTGGGAGACCCAGTACTTC.

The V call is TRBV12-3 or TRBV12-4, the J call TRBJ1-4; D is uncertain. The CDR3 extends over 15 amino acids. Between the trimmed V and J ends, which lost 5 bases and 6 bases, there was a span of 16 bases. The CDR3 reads CASSHSSLIDEKLFF. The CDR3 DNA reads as TGTGCCAGCAGTCACTCTAGCTTAATCGATGAAAAACTGTTTTTT.

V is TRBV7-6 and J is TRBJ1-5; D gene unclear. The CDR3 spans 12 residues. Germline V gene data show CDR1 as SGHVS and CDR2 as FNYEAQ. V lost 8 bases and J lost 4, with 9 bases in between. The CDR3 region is CASAQPNQPQHF. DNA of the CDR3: TGTGCCAGCGCACAGCCGAATCAGCCCCAGCATTTT. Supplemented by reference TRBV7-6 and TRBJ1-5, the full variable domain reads GAGVSQSPRYKVTKRGQDVALRCDPISGHVSLYWYRQALGQGPEFLTYFNYEAQQDKSGLPNDRFSAERPEGSISTLTIQRTEQRDSAMYRCASAQPNQPQHFGDGTRLSIL.

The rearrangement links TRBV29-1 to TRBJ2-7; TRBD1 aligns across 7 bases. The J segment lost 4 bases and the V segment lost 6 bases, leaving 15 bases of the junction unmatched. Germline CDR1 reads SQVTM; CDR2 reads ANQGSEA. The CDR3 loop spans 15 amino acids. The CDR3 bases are TGCAGCGTCACCGTCCCTCAGGGGGTGTCTTACGAGCAGTACTTC. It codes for CSVTVPQGVSYEQYF.